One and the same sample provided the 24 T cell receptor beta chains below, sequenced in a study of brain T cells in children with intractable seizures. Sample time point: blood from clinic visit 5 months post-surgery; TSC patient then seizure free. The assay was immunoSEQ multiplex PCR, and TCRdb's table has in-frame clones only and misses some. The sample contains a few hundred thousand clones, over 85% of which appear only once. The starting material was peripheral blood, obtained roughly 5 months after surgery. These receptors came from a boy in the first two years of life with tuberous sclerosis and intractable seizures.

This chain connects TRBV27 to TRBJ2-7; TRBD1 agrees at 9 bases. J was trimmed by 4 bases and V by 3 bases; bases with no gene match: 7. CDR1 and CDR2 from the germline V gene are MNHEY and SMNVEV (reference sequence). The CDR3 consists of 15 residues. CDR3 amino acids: CASSFGGQGPYEQYF. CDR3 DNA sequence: TGTGCCAGCAGTTTTGGGGGACAGGGACCGTACGAGCAGTACTTC.

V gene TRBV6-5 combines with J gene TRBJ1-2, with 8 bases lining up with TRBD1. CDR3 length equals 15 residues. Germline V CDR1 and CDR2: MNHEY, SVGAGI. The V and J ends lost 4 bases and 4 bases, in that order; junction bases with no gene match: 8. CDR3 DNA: TGTGCCAGCAGTTCGAATCCAGGGGGCCTCTATGGCTACACCTTC. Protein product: CASSSNPGGLYGYTF.

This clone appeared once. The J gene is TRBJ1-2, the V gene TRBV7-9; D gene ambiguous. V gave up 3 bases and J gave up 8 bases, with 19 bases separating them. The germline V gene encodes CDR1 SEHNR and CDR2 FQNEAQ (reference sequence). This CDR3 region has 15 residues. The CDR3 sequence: CASSFTMYRAGGYTF. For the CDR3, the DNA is TGTGCCAGCAGCTTCACTATGTACCGGGCGGGAGGCTACACCTTC.

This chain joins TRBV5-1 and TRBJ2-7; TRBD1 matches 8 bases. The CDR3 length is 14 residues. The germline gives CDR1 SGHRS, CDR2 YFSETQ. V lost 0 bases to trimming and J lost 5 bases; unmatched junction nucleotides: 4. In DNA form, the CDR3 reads TGCGCCAGCAGCTTGGCGCAGGGGGCCCACGAGCAGTACTTC. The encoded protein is CASSLAQGAHEQYF.

CDR3 DNA: TGTGCCAGCAGGATGGAAGCAAACACTGAAGCTTTCTTT. Its protein product is CASRMEANTEAFF. The J gene is TRBJ1-1, the V gene TRBV6-5; D remains ambiguous. This CDR3 is built from 13 residues. With 6 bases removed from V and 2 bases from J, the gap between germline ends came to 10 bases. The germline CDR1 and CDR2 sequences are MNHEY and SVGAGI.

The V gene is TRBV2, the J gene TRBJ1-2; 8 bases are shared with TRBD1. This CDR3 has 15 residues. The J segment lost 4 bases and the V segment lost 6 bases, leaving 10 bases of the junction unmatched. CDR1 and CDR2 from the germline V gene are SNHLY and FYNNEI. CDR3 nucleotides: TGTGCCAGCAGACCCAAGACAGGGGTCGGCTATGGCTACACCTTC. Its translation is CASRPKTGVGYGYTF.

In DNA, the CDR3 is TGTGCCAGCTCTTCAAAAGACGGTACTGAAGCTTTCTTT. This translates into CASSSKDGTEAFF. The chain joins TRBV18 to TRBJ1-1; no reliable D call. The CDR3 has 13 residues. Trimming took 6 bases from V and 5 from J, leaving 13 bases between them. The V gene's germline CDR1 is KGHSH and CDR2 LQKENI.

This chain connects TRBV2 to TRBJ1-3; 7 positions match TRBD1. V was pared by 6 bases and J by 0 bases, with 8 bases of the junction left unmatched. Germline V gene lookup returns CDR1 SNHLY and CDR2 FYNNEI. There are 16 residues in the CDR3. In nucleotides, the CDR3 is TGTGCCAGCAGGACAACAGGGGCCTTCTCTGGAAACACCATATATTTT. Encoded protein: CASRTTGAFSGNTIYF.

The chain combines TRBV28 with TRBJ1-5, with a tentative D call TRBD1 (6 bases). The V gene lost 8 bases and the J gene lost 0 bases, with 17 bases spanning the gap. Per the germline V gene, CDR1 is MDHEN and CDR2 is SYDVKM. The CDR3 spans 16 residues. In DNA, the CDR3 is TGTGCCAGCCAAAACCTAGTGGGGGCTAGCAATCAGCCCCAGCATTTT. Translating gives CASQNLVGASNQPQHF. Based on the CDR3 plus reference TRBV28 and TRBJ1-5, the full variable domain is DVKVTQSSRYLVKRTGEKVFLECVQDMDHENMFWYRQDPGLGLRLIYFSYDVKMKEKGDIPEGYSVSREKKERFSLILESASTNQTSMYLCASQNLVGASNQPQHFGDGTRLSIL.

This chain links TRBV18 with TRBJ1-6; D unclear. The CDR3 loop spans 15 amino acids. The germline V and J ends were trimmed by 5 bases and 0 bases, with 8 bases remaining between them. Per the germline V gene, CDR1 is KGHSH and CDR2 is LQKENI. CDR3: CASSKSSSYNSPLHF. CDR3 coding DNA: TGTGCCAGCTCAAAGAGTAGCTCCTATAATTCACCCCTCCACTTT.

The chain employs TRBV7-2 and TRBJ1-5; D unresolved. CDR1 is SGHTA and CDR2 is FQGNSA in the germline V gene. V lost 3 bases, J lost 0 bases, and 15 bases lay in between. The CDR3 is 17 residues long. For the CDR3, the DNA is TGTGCCAGCAGCTTTTCCTCTTCGGGGTATAGCAATCAGCCCCAGCATTTT. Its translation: CASSFSSSGYSNQPQHF.

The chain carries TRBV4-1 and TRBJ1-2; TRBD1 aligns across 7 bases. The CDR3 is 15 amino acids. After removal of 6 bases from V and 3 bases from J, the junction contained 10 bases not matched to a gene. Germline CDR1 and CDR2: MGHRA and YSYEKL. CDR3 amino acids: CASRRTGSFYYGYTF. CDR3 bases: TGCGCCAGCAGACGGACAGGCTCGTTTTACTATGGCTACACCTTC.

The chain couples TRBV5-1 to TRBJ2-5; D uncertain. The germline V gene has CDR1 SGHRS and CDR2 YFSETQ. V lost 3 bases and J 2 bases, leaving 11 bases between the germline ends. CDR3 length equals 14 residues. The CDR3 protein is CASSWVAAQETQYF. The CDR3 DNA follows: TGCGCCAGCAGCTGGGTGGCGGCACAAGAGACCCAGTACTTC.

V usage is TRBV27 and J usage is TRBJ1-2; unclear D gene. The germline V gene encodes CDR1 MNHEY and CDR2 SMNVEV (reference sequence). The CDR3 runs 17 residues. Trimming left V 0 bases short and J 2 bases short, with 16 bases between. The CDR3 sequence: CASSLSAVGALNYGYTF. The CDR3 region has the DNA TGTGCCAGCAGTTTATCTGCAGTTGGTGCACTCAACTATGGCTACACCTTC.

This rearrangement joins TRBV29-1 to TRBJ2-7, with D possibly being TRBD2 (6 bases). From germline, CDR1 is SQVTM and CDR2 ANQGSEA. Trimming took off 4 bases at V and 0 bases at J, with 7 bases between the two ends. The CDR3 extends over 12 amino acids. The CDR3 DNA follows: TGCAGCGTTGTAGCGGTCTCCTACGAGCAGTACTTC. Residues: CSVVAVSYEQYF.

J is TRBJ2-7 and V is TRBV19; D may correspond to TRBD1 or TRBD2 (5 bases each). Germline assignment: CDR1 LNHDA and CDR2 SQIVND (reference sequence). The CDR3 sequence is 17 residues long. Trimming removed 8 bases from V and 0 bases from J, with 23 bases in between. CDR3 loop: CASSKGDGGNSSYEQYF. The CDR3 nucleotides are TGTGCCAGTTCGAAAGGGGACGGAGGAAACAGCTCCTACGAGCAGTACTTC.

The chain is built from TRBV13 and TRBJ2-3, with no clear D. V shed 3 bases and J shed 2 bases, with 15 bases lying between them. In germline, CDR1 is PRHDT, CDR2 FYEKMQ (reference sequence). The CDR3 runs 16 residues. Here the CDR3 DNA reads TGTGCCAGCAGCTTCTTATGGGATAGAACCACAGATACGCAGTATTTT. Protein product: CASSFLWDRTTDTQYF. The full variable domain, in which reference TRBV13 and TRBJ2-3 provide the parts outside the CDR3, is AAGVIQSPRHLIKEKRETATLKCYPIPRHDTVYWYQQGPGQDPQFLISFYEKMQSDKGSIPDRFSAQQFSDYHSELNMSSLELGDSALYFCASSFLWDRTTDTQYFGPGTRLTVL.

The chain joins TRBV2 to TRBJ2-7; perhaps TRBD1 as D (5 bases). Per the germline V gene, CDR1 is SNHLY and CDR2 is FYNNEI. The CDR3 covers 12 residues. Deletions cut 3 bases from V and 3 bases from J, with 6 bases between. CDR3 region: CASSEGHYEQYF. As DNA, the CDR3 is TGTGCCAGCAGTGAGGGGCACTACGAGCAGTACTTC.

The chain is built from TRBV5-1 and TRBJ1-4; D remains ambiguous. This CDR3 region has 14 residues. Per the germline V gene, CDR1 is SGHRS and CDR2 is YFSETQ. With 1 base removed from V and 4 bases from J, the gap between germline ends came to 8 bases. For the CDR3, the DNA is TGCGCCAGCAGCTTGAGAGACCTTAATGAAAAACTGTTTTTT. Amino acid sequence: CASSLRDLNEKLFF.

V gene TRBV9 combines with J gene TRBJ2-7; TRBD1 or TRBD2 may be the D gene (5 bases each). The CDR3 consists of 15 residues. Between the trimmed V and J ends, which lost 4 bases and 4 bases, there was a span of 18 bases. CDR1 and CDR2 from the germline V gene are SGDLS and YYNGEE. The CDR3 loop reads CASSPRPAREYEQYF. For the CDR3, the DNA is TGTGCCAGCAGCCCGCGACCCGCCAGGGAGTACGAGCAGTACTTC.

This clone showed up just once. The CDR3 DNA reads TGTGCCAGCAGTGGGACATCACTAGCGGGGGGGCCGAGGGCCTACAATGAGCAGTTCTTC. Translating it yields CASSGTSLAGGPRAYNEQFF. J is TRBJ2-1 and V is TRBV27; the match to TRBD2 covers 13 bases. The length of the CDR3 is 20 residues. Germline-derived CDR1 and CDR2 are MNHEY and SMNVEV (reference sequence). V dropped 5 bases and J dropped 2; count of bases not matched to a gene: 15.

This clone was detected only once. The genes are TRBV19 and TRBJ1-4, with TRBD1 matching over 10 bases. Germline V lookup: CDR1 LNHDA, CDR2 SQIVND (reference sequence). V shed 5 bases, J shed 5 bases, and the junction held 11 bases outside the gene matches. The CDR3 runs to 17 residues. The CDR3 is CASSLVPGQGINEKLFF. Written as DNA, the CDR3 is TGTGCCAGTAGTTTAGTCCCGGGACAGGGGATAAATGAAAAACTGTTTTTT. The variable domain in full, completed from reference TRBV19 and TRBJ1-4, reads DGGITQSPKYLFRKEGQNVTLSCEQNLNHDAMYWYRQDPGQGLRLIYYSQIVNDFQKGDIAEGYSVSREKKESFPLTVTSAQKNPTAFYLCASSLVPGQGINEKLFFGSGTQLSVL.

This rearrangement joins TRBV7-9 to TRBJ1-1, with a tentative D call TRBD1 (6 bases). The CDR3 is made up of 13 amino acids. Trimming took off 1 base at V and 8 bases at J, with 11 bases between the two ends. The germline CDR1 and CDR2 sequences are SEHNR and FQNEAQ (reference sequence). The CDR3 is CASSLVRGNEAFF. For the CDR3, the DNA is TGTGCCAGCAGCTTAGTGAGGGGGAACGAAGCTTTCTTT.

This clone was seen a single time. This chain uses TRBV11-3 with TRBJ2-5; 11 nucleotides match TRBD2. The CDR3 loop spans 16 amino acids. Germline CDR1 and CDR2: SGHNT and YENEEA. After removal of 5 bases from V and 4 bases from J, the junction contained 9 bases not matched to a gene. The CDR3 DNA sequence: TGTGCCAGCAGCCTCGGAGTAGCGGGAGGGCCAGAGACCCAGTACTTC. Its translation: CASSLGVAGGPETQYF.